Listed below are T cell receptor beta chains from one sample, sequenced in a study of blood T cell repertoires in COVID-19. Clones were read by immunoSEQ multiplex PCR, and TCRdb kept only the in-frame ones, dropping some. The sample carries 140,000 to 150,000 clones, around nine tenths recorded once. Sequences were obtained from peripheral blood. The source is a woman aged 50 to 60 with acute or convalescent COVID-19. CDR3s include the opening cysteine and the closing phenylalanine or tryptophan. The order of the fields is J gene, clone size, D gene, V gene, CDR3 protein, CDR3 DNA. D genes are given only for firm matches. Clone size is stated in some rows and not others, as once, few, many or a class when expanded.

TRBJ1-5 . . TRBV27 CASSYPGQPQHF TGTGCCAGCAGTTACCCAGGCCAGCCCCAGCATTTT
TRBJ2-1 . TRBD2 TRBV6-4 CAGVSGRDPEQFF TGTGCCGGGGTTAGCGGGAGGGATCCTGAGCAGTTCTTC
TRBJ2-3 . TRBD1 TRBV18 CASSPPRQGNTDTQYF TGTGCCAGCTCACCACCGAGACAGGGTAACACAGATACGCAGTATTTT
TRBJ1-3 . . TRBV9 CASSSSGATGNTIYF TGTGCCAGCAGCTCCTCAGGGGCCACTGGAAACACCATATATTTT
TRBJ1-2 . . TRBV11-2 CASSLRQTLHGYTF TGTGCCAGCAGCTTGAGACAGACACTCCATGGCTACACCTTC
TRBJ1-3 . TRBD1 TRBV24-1 CATKSPHRGLRGNTIYF TGTGCCACCAAATCCCCCCACAGGGGGCTTCGAGGAAACACCATATATTTT
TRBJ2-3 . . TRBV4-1 CASREGDTQYF TGCGCCAGCAGGGAGGGGGATACGCAGTATTTT
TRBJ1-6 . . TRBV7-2 CASRDGTKTSPLHF TGTGCCAGCAGAGACGGGACAAAGACTTCACCCCTCCACTTT
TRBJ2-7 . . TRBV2 CASSWETEVYEQYF TGTGCCAGCAGTTGGGAGACGGAAGTCTACGAGCAGTACTTC
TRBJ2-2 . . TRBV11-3 CASRGQPNTGELFF TGTGCCAGCAGGGGACAACCGAACACCGGGGAGCTGTTTTTT
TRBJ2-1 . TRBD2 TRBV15 CATRGLAGYNEQFF TGTGCCACCAGGGGACTAGCGGGTTACAATGAGCAGTTCTTC
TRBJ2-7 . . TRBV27 CASSLVGLSYEQYF TGTGCCAGCAGTTTAGTCGGACTCTCCTACGAGCAGTACTTC
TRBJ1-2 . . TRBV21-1 CASSAKTGRRYGYTF TGTGCCAGCAGCGCCAAGACAGGGCGCCGCTATGGCTACACCTTC
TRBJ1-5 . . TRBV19 CASRPYGDQPQHF TGTGCCAGTAGACCCTACGGGGATCAGCCCCAGCATTTT
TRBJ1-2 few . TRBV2 CASREELHWVGYTF TGTGCCAGCAGAGAGGAACTTCACTGGGTTGGCTACACCTTC
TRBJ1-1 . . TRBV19 CASSIYAGLNTEAFF TGTGCCAGTAGTATTTACGCAGGGCTGAACACTGAAGCTTTCTTT
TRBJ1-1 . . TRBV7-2 CASSSRERNTEAFF TGTGCCAGCAGCTCCCGGGAGCGGAACACTGAAGCTTTCTTT
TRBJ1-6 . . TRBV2 CASSEAPGVRYSPLHF TGTGCCAGCAGTGAAGCGCCAGGGGTTCGTTATTCACCCCTCCACTTT
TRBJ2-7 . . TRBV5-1 CASSFQGPPYEQYF TGCGCCAGCAGCTTCCAGGGCCCTCCCTACGAGCAGTACTTC
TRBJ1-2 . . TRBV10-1 CASSESPGGGYTF TGCGCCAGCAGTGAGTCGCCGGGGGGTGGCTACACCTTC
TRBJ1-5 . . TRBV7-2 CASSLAGGVGNQPQHF TGTGCCAGCAGCTTAGCGGGAGGGGTCGGCAATCAGCCCCAGCATTTT
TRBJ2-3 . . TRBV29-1 CAARLSTDTQYF TGCGCAGCGCGCTTAAGCACAGATACGCAGTATTTT
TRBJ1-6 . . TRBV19 CASSLMGGRNSPLHF TGTGCCAGTAGCCTAATGGGGGGACGTAATTCACCCCTCCACTTT
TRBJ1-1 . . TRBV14 CASSWGANTEAFF TGTGCCAGCAGTTGGGGAGCGAACACTGAAGCTTTCTTT
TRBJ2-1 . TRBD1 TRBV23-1 CASRPWDRWNEQFF TGCGCCAGCAGACCATGGGACAGGTGGAATGAGCAGTTCTTC
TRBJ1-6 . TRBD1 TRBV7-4 CASSLAGGYSPLHF TGTGCCAGCAGCTTAGCAGGGGGCTATTCACCCCTCCACTTT
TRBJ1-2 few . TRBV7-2 CASSYYPGFNYGYTF TGTGCCAGCAGCTATTACCCGGGATTTAACTATGGCTACACCTTC
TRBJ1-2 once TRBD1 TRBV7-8 CASSRGQGASGYTF TGTGCCAGCAGCCGCGGACAGGGGGCGAGTGGCTACACCTTC
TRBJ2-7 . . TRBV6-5 CASSRTASSYEQYF TGTGCCAGCAGTAGGACAGCGAGCTCCTACGAGCAGTACTTC